This TCR beta chain was identified during a study of CD8+CD57+ T cells in acquired aplastic anemia. Overall study: Isolated CD4+ and CD8+ cells, once sorted, yielded DNA averaging around 3.3 ug.

The sample holds one count of this clonotype. Both TCR beta VDJ combination and CDR3 sequence profiling were carried out. Genomic DNA was the template for this profiling. Via MiXCR, TCRdb re-called the reads, giving one row per CDR3 protein. The repertoire holds about 470,000 distinct CDR3 sequences, with around 32% as singletons. Sequenced patients had shown CD8+CD57+ cell expansion by flow cytometry. There were no patients without severe acquired aplastic anemia. The CDR3 totals 15 residues. The V end lost 0 bases, the J end lost 3 bases, and 9 bases lay between the germline ends. Germline assignment: CDR1 LNHNV and CDR2 YYDKDF (reference sequence).

Input material: sorted CD4+, CD8+, or CD8+CD57+ T cells (not recorded which) from PBMCs. The chain uses TRBV15 and TRBJ2-1; perhaps TRBD2 as D (6 bases). This clonotype was sampled from a human donor with aplastic anemia. CDR3 loop: CATSREGSGYNEQFF. As DNA, the CDR3 is TGTGCCACCAGCAGAGAGGGTAGCGGCTACAATGAGCAGTTCTTC.